The clone carrying this T cell receptor (beta chain) has just one count. Its specificity is not known. Only in-frame clones appear in the TCRdb table, and some are missing; sequencing was by immunoSEQ multiplex PCR. The sample records 150,000 to 200,000 clones, around 92% being singletons. This specimen belongs to a study of T cell responses to AZD1222 COVID-19 vaccine. In the study overall: It was second doses at about 4 or about 12 weeks that were pooled. Study results and caveats: CD4 TCRs associated with vaccination spanned spike, dominating at 160-218 and 743-854. In a largely white British group with more females than males, clonal diversity was possibly underestimated. Epitopes outside B.1.351 and B.1.1.7 mutated regions reportedly drew nearly half of spike TCRs.

This CDR3 is built from 15 residues. The V gene's germline CDR1 is WNHNN and CDR2 SYGVQD (reference sequence). V lost 5 bases to trimming and J lost 0 bases, with 11 bases between them. Sequences were derived from peripheral blood, sampled on day 0 of AZD1222 vaccination. The source of this sequence is an adult in good health. This chain links TRBV10-1 with TRBJ2-1; D ambiguous. This CDR3 reads CASSLKEGSYNEQFF. The DNA of the CDR3 is TGCGCCAGCAGTTTAAAGGAAGGCTCCTACAATGAGCAGTTCTTC.